Given below is one T cell receptor beta chain in context. The record originates from a study of blood T cell repertoires in COVID-19. Background on the study: Donors in the United States, Italy and Spain gave samples during acute or convalescent COVID-19. Nucleic acid was either cDNA or gDNA, and it came from T cells, B-cell-depleted T cells, or PBMCs.

The table came from immunoSEQ multiplex PCR; TCRdb's copy has only in-frame clones and leaves some out. The data contain about 220,000 clones, just over 85% of them seen just once; the ten biggest clones take up about 15%. The sequenced sample was PBMCs or T cells enriched from blood (not recorded which). This clonotype was obtained from a woman between 50 and 59 years old with acute COVID-19.

As DNA, the CDR3 is TGTGCCAGTAGTGAAGACAGAATGAACACTGAAGCTTTCTTT. Translated, it gives CASSEDRMNTEAFF. The rearrangement joins TRBV19 to TRBJ1-1; D possibly corresponds to TRBD1 (5 bases). Germline CDR1 and CDR2: LNHDA and SQIVND (reference sequence). This CDR3 comprises 14 residues. V lost 5 bases to trimming and J lost 0 bases, with 10 bases between them.